This T cell receptor (beta chain) emerged from a study of blood T cell repertoires in COVID-19. At the level of the study: PBMCs, B-cell-depleted T cells, or T cells provided the cDNA or gDNA that made up the material.

Original handling: Amplification with reference gene primers provided the estimates of nucleated cell counts. Assay: immunoSEQ multiplex PCR; the TCRdb copy retains only in-frame clones and omits some. For V, J and clone size, that table is used; D and trimming come from the DNA. The sample carries 250,000 or so clones, 65% to 90% recorded once. V gave up 1 base and J gave up 2 bases; unmatched junction bases: 3. The CDR3 totals 17 residues. The germline CDR1 and CDR2 sequences are LNHDA and SQIVND (reference sequence). The TCR comes from a man between 35 and 55 years old who had recovered from COVID-19. Sequencing was done on a sample of peripheral blood. V gene TRBV19 combines with J gene TRBJ2-6; 9 nucleotides line up with TRBD1. The CDR3 DNA follows: TGTGCCAGTAGTATAGGGACAGGGGTTGCTGGGGCCAACGTCCTGACTTTC. It is translated as CASSIGTGVAGANVLTF.